What follows are 23 T cell receptor beta chains derived from one specimen sequenced in a study of vaccination and CD4 T cells after COVID-19. Time point denoted: late sampling 161 to 241 days after vaccination in a few convalescent patients. As to treatment: roughly 10-day PBMC culture with coronavirus spike peptide pools or control peptides (ViraFEST assay). The antigens for these receptors are not known. Sequence data for DNA of cultured CD4+ T cells were generated by the Oncomine TCR Beta short-read assay. TCRdb independently ran MiXCR on the PCR reads; one entry per CDR3 protein. The sample records about 22,000 distinct CDR3 sequences, 35% being singletons. The sample consisted of CD4+ T cells from blood, cultured in vitro, taken about 7 months after SARS-CoV-2 vaccination. The source is a human donor who had recovered from COVID-19.

The chain uses TRBV6-4 and TRBJ2-6, with D possibly matching TRBD1 (6 bases). The CDR3 contains 15 residues. Germline loops: CDR1 MRHNA, CDR2 SNTAGT. The V gene lost 6 bases and the J gene lost 1 base, with 10 bases spanning the gap. The CDR3 sequence: CASSAGQSGANVLTF. CDR3 in DNA: TGTGCCAGCAGCGCCGGACAGTCTGGGGCCAACGTCCTGACTTTC.

The chain combines TRBV20-1 with TRBJ2-3; D is undetermined. Germline values: CDR1 DFQATT, CDR2 SNEGSKA (reference sequence). Trimming left V 2 bases short and J 6 bases short, with 24 bases between. The CDR3 sequence is 17 residues long. In DNA, the CDR3 is TGCAGTGCTAGAAACTTTCGCGGCCCCCAAGAGAGGGATACGCAGTATTTT. Its protein is CSARNFRGPQERDTQYF.

The chain links TRBV15 to TRBJ2-3, with 9 bases fitting TRBD2. The CDR3 runs 17 residues. CDR1 LNHNV and CDR2 YYDKDF come from the germline V gene (reference sequence). The trim removed 0 bases at V and 1 base at J, leaving 5 bases unmatched. The CDR3 region has the DNA TGTGCCACCAGCAGAGAAGCGGGAGGAGGTGGCACAGATACGCAGTATTTT. Translated, it gives CATSREAGGGGTDTQYF.

V gene TRBV20-1 combines with J gene TRBJ2-3, with 11 nucleotides matching TRBD2. Germline CDR1 DFQATT, CDR2 SNEGSKA (reference sequence). This CDR3 is built from 16 residues. Unmatched junction bases numbered 7, after V lost 3 bases and J lost 2 bases. As DNA, the CDR3 is TGCAGTGCTAGCGGACTAGCGGGTATTGACACAGATACGCAGTATTTT. Protein: CSASGLAGIDTDTQYF.

This clonotype was recorded a few times. This chain uses TRBV28 with TRBJ2-6; D gene ambiguous. Germline V gene data show CDR1 as MDHEN and CDR2 as SYDVKM. Trimming left V 3 bases short and J 0 bases short, with 9 bases between. CDR3 length equals 16 residues. In DNA form, the CDR3 reads TGTGCCAGCAGTTTTCGGTACGGCTCTGGGGCCAACGTCCTGACTTTC. Residues: CASSFRYGSGANVLTF.

The chain recombines TRBV29-1 with TRBJ1-1; tentatively, D is TRBD1 (6 bases). Trimming left V 7 bases short and J 11 bases short, with 17 bases between. CDR3 length: 11 amino acids. CDR1 is SQVTM and CDR2 is ANQGSEA in the germline V gene. CDR3 sequence: CSAQLTGTAFF. CDR3 nucleotide sequence: TGCAGCGCTCAACTAACAGGGACTGCTTTCTTT.

The chain combines TRBV27 with TRBJ2-1, with a possible D match to TRBD2 (6 bases). Germline-derived CDR1 and CDR2 are MNHEY and SMNVEV (reference sequence). The CDR3 is 15 amino acids. Trimming cost V 2 bases and J 2 bases, with 10 bases left between them. The CDR3 region has the DNA TGTGCCAGCAGTTTACGGGGGACGGCCTACAATGAGCAGTTCTTC. Translating it yields CASSLRGTAYNEQFF.

This clonotype appeared a few times. The CDR3 loop is CASSLGVGRASTDTQYF. CDR3 DNA sequence: TGTGCCAGCAGTTTAGGTGTGGGGAGGGCCAGCACAGATACGCAGTATTTT. V usage is TRBV27 and J usage is TRBJ2-3; 7 bases are shared with TRBD2. Germline V gene sequence: CDR1 MNHEY, CDR2 SMNVEV (reference sequence). This CDR3 contains 17 residues. V shed 2 bases and J 0 bases; nucleotides not matched to a gene: 8.

V gene TRBV18 combines with J gene TRBJ2-7, with TRBD1 matching over 7 bases. The CDR3 is 14 amino acids. V lost 1 base and J lost 5; bases outside the gene matches: 5. CDR1 KGHSH and CDR2 LQKENI come from the germline V gene. The CDR3 region is CASSPQYRGDEQYF. The CDR3 DNA reads as TGTGCCAGCTCACCACAGTACAGGGGCGACGAGCAGTACTTC.

The V call is TRBV6-2 or TRBV6-3, the J call TRBJ2-7; 13 nucleotides align to TRBD2. This CDR3 region has 15 residues. V lost 6 bases to trimming and J lost 2 bases; unmatched junction nucleotides: 4. The germline V gene has CDR1 MNHEY and CDR2 SVGEGT. CDR3 DNA: TGTGCCAGCAGCATACTAGCGGGAGGGCCCTACGAGCAGTACTTC. It encodes CASSILAGGPYEQYF.

V and J are TRBV7-8 and TRBJ2-5; D possibly corresponds to TRBD2 (5 bases). The CDR3 runs to 17 residues. V was clipped by 3 bases and J by 6 bases, with 23 bases between them. Germline V gene data show CDR1 as SGHVS and CDR2 as FQNEAQ. The chain's CDR3 is CASSLGDKGSKGKTQYF. In nucleotides, the CDR3 is TGTGCCAGCAGCTTGGGAGACAAGGGATCAAAGGGAAAGACCCAGTACTTC.

The V call is TRBV25-1, the J call TRBJ2-7; D gene ambiguous. The germline V and J ends were trimmed by 7 bases and 4 bases, with 8 bases remaining between them. The CDR3 runs to 11 residues. Looked up from germline, CDR1 is MGHDK and CDR2 is SYGVNS. CDR3 coding DNA: TGTGCCAGCATTGGAAAGTACGAGCAGTACTTC. This translates into CASIGKYEQYF.

This rearrangement joins TRBV28 to TRBJ1-2; perhaps TRBD1 as D (6 bases). This CDR3 is 14 amino acids long. Germline-derived CDR1 and CDR2 are MDHEN and SYDVKM. Trimming pared 5 bases from V and 6 bases from J, leaving 16 bases between. Here the CDR3 reads CASSPGQSRHGYTF. CDR3 nucleotides: TGTGCCAGCAGTCCGGGACAATCGCGGCATGGCTACACCTTC.

V gene TRBV20-1 combines with J gene TRBJ2-4; no reliable D call. Germline V gene data show CDR1 as DFQATT and CDR2 as SNEGSKA (reference sequence). V dropped 0 bases and J dropped 6 bases, with 6 bases sitting between them. This CDR3 is 12 amino acids long. The CDR3 loop is CSARDAVNIQYF. The CDR3 DNA reads TGCAGTGCTAGAGATGCGGTAAACATTCAGTACTTC.

V and J are TRBV27 and TRBJ2-5; D call uncertain. Trimming took off 6 bases at V and 0 bases at J, with 8 bases between the two ends. Germline CDR1 MNHEY, CDR2 SMNVEV (reference sequence). CDR3 length: 13 residues. The CDR3 sequence is CASRKINQETQYF. The CDR3 DNA is TGTGCCAGCAGGAAGATAAACCAAGAGACCCAGTACTTC.

In its sample, this clonotype was seen a few times. The chain couples TRBV12-3 or TRBV12-4 to TRBJ2-7; the D is unclear. This CDR3 comprises 12 residues. V lost 3 bases to trimming and J lost 2 bases, with 5 bases between them. Written as DNA, the CDR3 is TGTGCCAGCAGTTTGTGGGCCTACGAGCAGTACTTC. Translation: CASSLWAYEQYF.

The rearrangement uses TRBV5-1 and TRBJ1-6; TRBD1 agrees at 9 bases. The CDR3 extends over 14 amino acids. Germline CDR1 and CDR2: SGHRS and YFSETQ. V was clipped by 4 bases and J by 8 bases; unmatched bases: 4. The CDR3 sequence: CASSQTGGDSPLHF. DNA of the CDR3: TGCGCCAGCAGCCAGACAGGGGGTGATTCACCCCTCCACTTT.

There are a few counts of this clonotype. This CDR3 reads CASTDRGGYEQYF. CDR3 in DNA: TGTGCCAGTACCGACAGGGGAGGGTACGAGCAGTACTTC. The chain has TRBV19 and TRBJ2-7; tentatively, D is TRBD1 (8 bases). Germline V lookup: CDR1 LNHDA, CDR2 SQIVND (reference sequence). Trimming pared 7 bases from V and 4 bases from J, leaving 14 bases between. CDR3 size: 13 residues.

Judged by abundance, this clonotype is medium-sized (0.01 to 0.1%). The chain joins TRBV20-1 to TRBJ1-5; TRBD1 might be the D (5 bases). CDR1 is DFQATT and CDR2 is SNEGSKA in the germline V gene (reference sequence). The CDR3 consists of 16 residues. The ends were cut back, 0 bases at V and 2 bases at J, with 14 bases in the middle. CDR3 loop: CSARDLRGMGNQPQHF. The CDR3 nucleotides are TGCAGTGCTAGAGATCTCCGGGGGATGGGCAATCAGCCCCAGCATTTT.

The CDR3: CASSGRRGKETQYF. Written as DNA, the CDR3 is TGTGCCAGCAGCGGTAGGAGGGGGAAGGAGACCCAGTACTTC. The chain is built from TRBV7-2 and TRBJ2-5; D may match TRBD1 or TRBD2 (6 bases each). From germline, CDR1 is SGHTA and CDR2 FQGNSA. V lost 5 bases and J 5 bases, leaving 15 bases between the germline ends. The length of the CDR3 is 14 residues.

The chain's CDR3 is CSVHQRNPAEQYF. The CDR3 coding sequence is TGCAGCGTTCACCAGCGGAATCCGGCTGAGCAGTACTTC. This chain joins TRBV29-1 and TRBJ2-7, with D tentatively TRBD2 (5 bases). Germline V gives CDR1 SQVTM, CDR2 ANQGSEA. The CDR3 spans 13 residues. V lost 5 bases, J lost 7 bases, and 18 bases lay in between.

This clonotype occurred a few times. V is TRBV28 and J is TRBJ2-7; 13 bases agree with TRBD2. Germline V CDR1 and CDR2: MDHEN, SYDVKM. CDR3 size: 15 residues. Germline trimming cut 6 bases from V and 2 bases from J; bases unmatched to any gene: 4. This CDR3 is CASSTGLAGAYEQYF. As DNA, the CDR3 is TGTGCCAGCAGCACCGGACTAGCGGGAGCCTACGAGCAGTACTTC.

The chain employs TRBV7-3 and TRBJ2-3; TRBD2 agrees at 9 bases. Germline V gene data show CDR1 as SGHTA and CDR2 as FQGTGA. V lost 5 bases to trimming and J lost 2 bases; unmatched junction nucleotides: 5. This CDR3 has 15 amino acids. The CDR3 sequence is CASSNAGGFTDTQYF. The CDR3 nucleotides are TGTGCCAGCAGCAACGCGGGAGGGTTCACAGATACGCAGTATTTT.